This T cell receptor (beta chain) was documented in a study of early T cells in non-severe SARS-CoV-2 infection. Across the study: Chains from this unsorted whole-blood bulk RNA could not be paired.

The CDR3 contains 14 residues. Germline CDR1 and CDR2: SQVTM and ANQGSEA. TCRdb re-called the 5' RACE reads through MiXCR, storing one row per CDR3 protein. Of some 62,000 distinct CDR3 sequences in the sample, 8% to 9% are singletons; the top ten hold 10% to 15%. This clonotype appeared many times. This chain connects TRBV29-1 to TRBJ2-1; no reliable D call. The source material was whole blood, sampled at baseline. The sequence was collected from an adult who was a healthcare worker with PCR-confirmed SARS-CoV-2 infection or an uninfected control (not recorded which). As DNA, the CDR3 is TGCAGTGTACAGACTCTGCTCACTTACAATGAGCAGTTCTTC. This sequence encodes CSVQTLLTYNEQFF.